The source of this T cell receptor beta chain is a study of T-cell memory formation after mild COVID-19. Study findings and constraints: From day 15 to 85, contracting clones were balanced between CD4 and CD8, whereas later expanders leaned toward CD4+. The study found contracting CD4+ clones mainly in CM and EM and contracting CD8+ clones in EMRA.

Each CDR3 protein gets one entry after TCRdb re-called the 5' RACE reads with MiXCR. The table records 240,000 or so distinct CDR3 sequences, 8.5% to 9.5% of them present only once. In this sample, this clonotype turned up a few times. Its antigen is not known. Sequencing input: PBMCs or a T cell subset sorted from them (not recorded which). This TCR was sampled from a man in his late teens or twenties who had mild COVID-19 (a few samples of this study predate the infection). Cell type and time point are not known.

CDR3 nucleotides: TGTGCCAGTAGTACGACAGCAACTAATGAAAAACTGTTTTTT. It specifies CASSTTATNEKLFF. V gene TRBV19 combines with J gene TRBJ1-4; D may be TRBD1 (5 bases). There are 14 residues in the CDR3. The V end was cut by 4 bases, the J end by 0 bases, with 6 bases between. CDR1 is LNHDA, CDR2 SQIVND, per germline (reference sequence). The variable domain in full, with the rest retrieved from reference TRBV19 and TRBJ1-4, is DGGITQSPKYLFRKEGQNVTLSCEQNLNHDAMYWYRQDPGQGLRLIYYSQIVNDFQKGDIAEGYSVSREKKESFPLTVTSAQKNPTAFYLCASSTTATNEKLFFGSGTQLSVL.